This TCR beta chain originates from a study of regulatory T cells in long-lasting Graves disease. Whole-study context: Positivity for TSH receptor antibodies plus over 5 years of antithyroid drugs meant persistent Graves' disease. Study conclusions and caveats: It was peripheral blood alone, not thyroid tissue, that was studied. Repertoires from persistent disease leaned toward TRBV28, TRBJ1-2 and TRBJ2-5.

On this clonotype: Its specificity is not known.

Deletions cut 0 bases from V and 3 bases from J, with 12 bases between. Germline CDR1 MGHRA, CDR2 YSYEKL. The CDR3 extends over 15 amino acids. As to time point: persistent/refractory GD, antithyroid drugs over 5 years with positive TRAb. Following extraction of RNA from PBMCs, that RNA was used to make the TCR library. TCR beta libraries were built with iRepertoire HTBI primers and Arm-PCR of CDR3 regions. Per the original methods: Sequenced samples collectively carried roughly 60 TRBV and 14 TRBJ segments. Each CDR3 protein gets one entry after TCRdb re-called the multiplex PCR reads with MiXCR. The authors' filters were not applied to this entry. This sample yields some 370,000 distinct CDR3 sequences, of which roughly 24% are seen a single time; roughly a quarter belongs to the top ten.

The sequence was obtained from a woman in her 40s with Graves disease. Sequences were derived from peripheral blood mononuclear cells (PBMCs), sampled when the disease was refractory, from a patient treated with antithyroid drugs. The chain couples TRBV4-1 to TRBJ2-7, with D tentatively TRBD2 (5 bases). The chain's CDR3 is CASSQDLLRGYEQYF. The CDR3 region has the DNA TGCGCCAGCAGCCAAGATCTGCTTCGGGGCTACGAGCAGTACTTC.